Below, 15 T cell receptor beta chains from the same sample are listed, as sequenced in a study of cytomegalovirus exposure and HLA in healthy donors. The PCR had 60 Vbeta and 13 Jbeta primers. Using immunoSEQ multiplex PCR, the repertoire was profiled, and TCRdb retains in-frame clones only, with some absent. The data contain about 120,000 clones, about 8% of them singletons. Sequenced sample: PBMCs. The receptors stem from a middle-aged woman in good health and CMV-seropositive.

The chain recombines TRBV5-6 with TRBJ2-7; TRBD1 matches 7 bases. The CDR3 spans 15 residues. CDR1 and CDR2 (germline): SGHDT, YYEEEE. After removal of 6 bases from V and 3 bases from J, the junction contained 12 bases not matched to a gene. CDR3 amino acids: CASTYTGDPFYEQYF. Here the CDR3 DNA reads TGTGCCAGCACCTATACAGGGGACCCCTTCTACGAGCAGTACTTC. Full variable domain (outside the CDR3, taken from reference TRBV5-6 and TRBJ2-7): DAGVTQSPTHLIKTRGQQVTLRCSPKSGHDTVSWYQQALGQGPQFIFQYYEEEERQRGNFPDRFSGHQFPNYSSELNVNALLLGDSALYLCASTYTGDPFYEQYFGPGTRLTVT.

V usage is TRBV2 and J usage is TRBJ1-5, with 7 bases fitting TRBD1. V shed 3 bases, J shed 0 bases, and the junction held 11 bases outside the gene matches. This CDR3 region has 18 residues. CDR1 and CDR2 from the germline V gene are SNHLY and FYNNEI. CDR3 residues: CASSDPTGNFISNQPQHF. In DNA form, the CDR3 reads TGTGCCAGCAGTGATCCGACAGGGAACTTTATTAGCAATCAGCCCCAGCATTTT. Full variable domain (remainder filled in from reference TRBV2 and TRBJ1-5): EPEVTQTPSHQVTQMGQEVILRCVPISNHLYFYWYRQILGQKVEFLVSFYNNEISEKSEIFDDQFSVERPDGSNFTLKIRSTKLEDSAMYFCASSDPTGNFISNQPQHFGDGTRLSIL.

This clone was detected a few times. This rearrangement joins TRBV19 to TRBJ1-6, with D tentatively TRBD1 (5 bases). This CDR3 region has 13 residues. Germline CDR1 is LNHDA and CDR2 is SQIVND (reference sequence). The V end was cut by 5 bases, the J end by 8 bases, with 10 bases between. This CDR3 reads CASSLFRDSPLHF. CDR3 coding DNA: TGTGCCAGTAGTTTATTCAGGGATTCACCCCTCCACTTT. Using reference TRBV19 and TRBJ1-6 for the parts outside the CDR3, the full variable domain is DGGITQSPKYLFRKEGQNVTLSCEQNLNHDAMYWYRQDPGQGLRLIYYSQIVNDFQKGDIAEGYSVSREKKESFPLTVTSAQKNPTAFYLCASSLFRDSPLHFGNGTRLTVT.

This clone was counted at least ten times. The chain uses TRBV27 and TRBJ2-7; D might be TRBD1 (5 bases). Per the germline V gene, CDR1 is MNHEY and CDR2 is SMNVEV (reference sequence). The CDR3 is 13 residues long. The ends were cut back, 0 bases at V and 7 bases at J, with 10 bases in the middle. CDR3 protein: CASSLSPGQEQYF. For the CDR3, the DNA is TGTGCCAGCAGTTTATCCCCCGGACAAGAGCAGTACTTC.

In its sample, this clone was seen a few times. V gene TRBV2 combines with J gene TRBJ2-2; TRBD2 is a possible D gene (5 bases). The V gene's germline CDR1 is SNHLY and CDR2 FYNNEI. V lost 7 bases and J lost 1, with 7 bases in between. The CDR3 spans 13 residues. CDR3 protein: CASKRGNTGELFF. The DNA of the CDR3 is TGTGCCAGCAAACGGGGGAACACCGGGGAGCTGTTTTTT.

The chain has TRBV15 and TRBJ2-1; 8 positions match TRBD2. Losses at the gene ends were 0 bases for V and 4 bases for J; bases not matched to a gene: 5. Germline V lookup: CDR1 LNHNV, CDR2 YYDKDF (reference sequence). CDR3 length: 16 residues. The CDR3 DNA follows: TGTGCCACCAGCAGAGATCGGTCTAGCGGGTACAATGAGCAGTTCTTC. Its protein product is CATSRDRSSGYNEQFF.

This clone has just a few counts. The chain joins TRBV15 to TRBJ2-1; TRBD2 might be the D (5 bases). The V end was cut by 0 bases, the J end by 7 bases, with 10 bases between. The CDR3 totals 14 residues. Per germline, CDR1 LNHNV and CDR2 YYDKDF (reference sequence). The CDR3 bases are TGTGCCACCAGCAGAGATTCTCGCGGGAATGAGCAGTTCTTC. Translated, it gives CATSRDSRGNEQFF.

This clone came up a few times. The chain is built from TRBV25-1 and TRBJ2-7; 9 nucleotides line up with TRBD1. The CDR3 runs to 17 residues. Germline CDR1 and CDR2: MGHDK and SYGVNS. With 4 bases clipped from V and 4 bases from J, the junction kept 14 bases outside the gene matches. As DNA, the CDR3 is TGTGCCAGCAGTGCTCTCCCGCGGACAGGGGAGACGTACGAGCAGTACTTC. Translation: CASSALPRTGETYEQYF.

The gene calls are TRBV9 and TRBJ2-5; TRBD2 matches at 11 bases. CDR3 length equals 14 residues. With 3 bases clipped from V and 2 bases from J, the junction kept 0 bases outside the gene matches. Germline CDR1 reads SGDLS; CDR2 reads YYNGEE. CDR3 loop: CASSASGGQETQYF. CDR3 coding DNA: TGTGCCAGCAGCGCTAGCGGGGGGCAAGAGACCCAGTACTTC. Supplemented by reference TRBV9 and TRBJ2-5, the full variable domain reads DSGVTQTPKHLITATGQRVTLRCSPRSGDLSVYWYQQSLDQGLQFLIQYYNGEERAKGNILERFSAQQFPDLHSELNLSSLELGDSALYFCASSASGGQETQYFGPGTRLLVL.

Only a few counts were recorded for this clone. This rearrangement joins TRBV7-6 to TRBJ2-1, with 9 bases identical to TRBD2. The CDR3 sequence is 15 residues long. With 1 base clipped from V and 4 bases from J, the junction kept 2 bases outside the gene matches. Per the germline V gene, CDR1 is SGHVS and CDR2 is FNYEAQ. The CDR3 bases are TGTGCCAGCAGCTTAGATAGCGGGGGTTACAATGAGCAGTTCTTC. Its translation is CASSLDSGGYNEQFF.

This chain joins TRBV19 and TRBJ1-5; 10 bases align to TRBD1. The J segment lost 0 bases and the V segment lost 6 bases, leaving 8 bases of the junction unmatched. Germline values: CDR1 LNHDA, CDR2 SQIVND (reference sequence). CDR3 length: 17 amino acids. The CDR3 DNA is TGTGCCAGTAGCAGGGGACAGGGGTCCTATAGCAATCAGCCCCAGCATTTT. It codes for CASSRGQGSYSNQPQHF.

The chain has TRBV25-1 and TRBJ2-3; TRBD1 might be the D (7 bases). Germline assignment: CDR1 MGHDK and CDR2 SYGVNS. Trimming shortened V by 8 bases and J by 2 bases, and 23 bases separated the two germline ends. The CDR3 is 17 amino acids. In DNA form, the CDR3 reads TGTGCCAGCGGAGGGGGCGGATCGACAGGTGACACAGATACGCAGTATTTT. It specifies CASGGGGSTGDTDTQYF.

This clone came up a few times. The chain has TRBV18 and TRBJ2-7; D is possibly TRBD1 (6 bases). There are 13 residues in the CDR3. Trimming removed 6 bases at V and 4 bases at J, with 13 bases between. The germline gives CDR1 KGHSH, CDR2 LQKENI. CDR3 bases: TGTGCCAGCTCCCACCCCGACAGGTACGAGCAGTACTTC. It yields the protein CASSHPDRYEQYF.

The chain joins TRBV10-1 to TRBJ1-1; no reliable D call. V was pared by 2 bases and J by 5 bases, with 12 bases between. The CDR3 has 14 residues. Per the germline V gene, CDR1 is WNHNN and CDR2 is SYGVQD (reference sequence). CDR3 protein: CASSEIGEGTEAFF. Here the CDR3 DNA reads TGCGCCAGCAGTGAGATCGGGGAGGGAACTGAAGCTTTCTTT.

This clone came up a few times. This chain joins TRBV5-5 and TRBJ2-3; D remains unclear. The CDR3 totals 14 residues. Trimming took 0 bases from V and 6 from J, leaving 11 bases between them. The germline V gene has CDR1 SGHKS and CDR2 YYEKEE (reference sequence). DNA of the CDR3: TGTGCCAGCAGCTTGGCTGGCCCCTGGGATACGCAGTATTTT. Translated: CASSLAGPWDTQYF. The complete variable domain, with remaining parts taken from reference TRBV5-5 and TRBJ2-3, reads DAGVTQSPTHLIKTRGQQVTLRCSPISGHKSVSWYQQVLGQGPQFIFQYYEKEERGRGNFPDRFSARQFPNYSSELNVNALLLGDSALYLCASSLAGPWDTQYFGPGTRLTVL.